These 22 T cell receptor beta chains share one sample of origin, sequenced in a study of response to subunit inactivated influenza vaccine (dated by TCRdb to about 2018). Libraries were constructed by RT-PCR. This sample was sequenced with an Illumina HiSeq 2500. Clones were called with MiXCR by TCRdb after fastp trimmed the public reads at Q25, and only in-frame beta chains were retained. Rows are unified per CDR3 protein, each entry keeping the most common DNA and genes. This sample lists approximately 520,000 distinct CDR3 sequences; about 15% were detected once. Together, the top ten hold 3% to 3.5% of the sample. This specimen was CD4+ T cells sorted from PBMCs, taken around 2 years after vaccination. The receptors derive from a man aged 50 to 75 who received an inactivated influenza vaccine. Donor details come from another sample of the same person, matched by shared clones.

This clonotype was counted only a few times. V is TRBV29-1 and J is TRBJ2-7, with TRBD2 matching 7 bases. Germline V gene lookup returns CDR1 SQVTM and CDR2 ANQGSEA. The length of the CDR3 is 12 residues. V gave up 4 bases and J gave up 3 bases; unmatched junction bases: 3. The CDR3 is CSVVGRIYEQYF. Written as DNA, the CDR3 is TGCAGCGTTGTCGGGAGGATCTACGAGCAGTACTTC.

The rearrangement joins TRBV15 to TRBJ1-5; D not certain. CDR3 length: 16 amino acids. Looked up from germline, CDR1 is LNHNV and CDR2 is YYDKDF (reference sequence). Trimming stripped 1 base from V and 2 bases from J, with 12 bases between. The CDR3 is CATSRGTDGGNQPQHF. Here the CDR3 DNA reads TGTGCCACCAGCAGAGGCACGGACGGCGGCAATCAGCCCCAGCATTTT.

In its sample, this clonotype was seen many times. At one of its ends the junction is not consistent with the germline gene, which may arise from a read error. V and J are TRBV11-2 and TRBJ2-7, with TRBD2 matching over 7 bases. This CDR3 comprises 11 residues. Germline V gene sequence: CDR1 SGHAT, CDR2 FQNNGV. CDR3 in amino acids: CASGHGLVDRF. The CDR3 DNA is TGTGCCAGCGGACATGGACTAGTTGATCGCTTC.

In this sample, this clonotype turned up a few times. The V gene is TRBV6-6, the J gene TRBJ1-5; perhaps TRBD1 as D (6 bases). Per the germline V gene, CDR1 is MNHNY and CDR2 is SVGAGI (reference sequence). This CDR3 spans 12 amino acids. With 6 bases removed from V and 9 bases from J, the gap between germline ends came to 12 bases. The DNA of the CDR3 is TGTGCCAGCAGACAGGGAGAGGGGCCCCAGCATTTT. The encoded protein is CASRQGEGPQHF.

The CDR3 nucleotides read TGTGCCACCAGCGGCCGGACAGGGAGCGAGCAGTACTTC. Its translation: CATSGRTGSEQYF. The chain combines TRBV15 with TRBJ2-7; 8 positions match TRBD1. The CDR3 contains 13 residues. The ends lost 5 bases at V and 6 bases at J; junction bases unmatched: 6. Germline-derived CDR1 and CDR2 are LNHNV and YYDKDF (reference sequence).

This chain uses TRBV20-1 with TRBJ1-1; D unclear. The V end was cut by 0 bases, the J end by 1 base, with 9 bases between. CDR3 size: 14 residues. CDR1 is DFQATT, CDR2 SNEGSKA, per germline (reference sequence). The CDR3: CSARDQRGNTEAFF. DNA of the CDR3: TGCAGTGCTAGAGATCAGCGGGGGAACACTGAAGCTTTCTTT.

This clonotype was detected a few times. The V gene is TRBV10-1, the J gene TRBJ2-3, with D possibly matching TRBD1 (5 bases). The V and J ends lost 4 bases and 0 bases respectively, with 14 bases between them. CDR1 and CDR2 (germline): WNHNN, SYGVQD (reference sequence). The CDR3 has 16 residues. The CDR3 nucleotides are TGCGCCAGCAGTGGGGGCAGCCAAAAGAGCACAGATACGCAGTATTTT. Amino acids: CASSGGSQKSTDTQYF.

The CDR3 loop is CASSLEGTYSGNTIYF. The CDR3 DNA follows: TGTGCCAGCAGCTTAGAGGGCACTTACTCTGGAAACACCATATATTTT. V and J are TRBV7-9 and TRBJ1-3, with D unresolved. The length of the CDR3 is 16 residues. CDR1 is SEHNR, CDR2 FQNEAQ, per germline (reference sequence). Trimming pared 1 base from V and 0 bases from J, leaving 10 bases between.

J is TRBJ2-4 and V is TRBV6-5; 7 bases map to TRBD2. CDR1 MNHEY and CDR2 SVGAGI come from the germline V gene. This CDR3 contains 17 residues. V shed 1 base, J shed 7 bases, and the junction held 13 bases outside the gene matches. CDR3 amino acids: CASSYWQDRLALNIQYF. CDR3 sequence (DNA): TGTGCCAGCAGTTACTGGCAGGACCGACTAGCCTTGAACATTCAGTACTTC.

This clonotype was seen a few times. This sequence joins TRBV10-3 and TRBJ1-1, with D maybe TRBD1 (5 bases). Trimming took off 1 base at V and 4 bases at J, with 7 bases between the two ends. The CDR3 extends over 13 amino acids. Germline values: CDR1 ENHRY, CDR2 SYGVKD. The CDR3: CAISELGTTEAFF. CDR3 coding DNA: TGTGCCATCAGTGAGTTGGGGACCACTGAAGCTTTCTTT.

V and J are TRBV28 and TRBJ2-7; D may be TRBD1 (7 bases). This CDR3 is 15 amino acids long. Trimming took 7 bases from V and 0 from J, leaving 16 bases between them. Germline-derived CDR1 and CDR2 are MDHEN and SYDVKM. For the CDR3, the DNA is TGTGCCAGCAACCCACAGGGGAGGAGCTCCTACGAGCAGTACTTC. It encodes CASNPQGRSSYEQYF.

This clonotype was found many times. The CDR3 region is CASSQVSEQFF. DNA of the CDR3: TGTGCCAGCAGCCAAGTATCAGAGCAGTTCTTC. The J gene is TRBJ2-1, the V gene TRBV3-1; D gene unclear. Per germline, CDR1 LGHDT and CDR2 YNNKEL (reference sequence). V lost 1 base and J 10 bases, leaving 5 bases between the germline ends. This CDR3 region has 11 residues.

The chain has TRBV10-3 and TRBJ2-2; 8 positions match TRBD2. V lost 3 bases and J lost 4; bases outside the gene matches: 7. Germline V gene data show CDR1 as ENHRY and CDR2 as SYGVKD. The CDR3 contains 16 residues. In DNA form, the CDR3 reads TGTGCCATCAGTGACGAAGCGGGGGTTGGCACCGGGGAGCTGTTTTTT. Its translation: CAISDEAGVGTGELFF.

This clonotype was counted between two and nine times. The chain joins TRBV24-1 to TRBJ1-5; D remains ambiguous. The length of the CDR3 is 12 residues. Germline CDR1 reads KGHDR; CDR2 reads SFDVKD. V was shortened by 0 bases and J by 8 bases, with 4 bases between the two germline ends. The CDR3 region is CATSDLMEPQHF. The DNA of the CDR3 is TGTGCCACCAGTGATTTGATGGAGCCCCAGCATTTT.

Only a few counts were recorded for this clonotype. The rearrangement uses TRBV4-2 and TRBJ2-1; unclear D gene. V lost 1 base to trimming and J lost 8 bases, with 15 bases between them. CDR3 size: 15 residues. Per germline, CDR1 LGHNA and CDR2 YNFKEQ. The CDR3 is CASSQGGAGRDEQFF. CDR3 nucleotide sequence: TGTGCCAGCAGCCAAGGAGGAGCCGGCCGGGATGAGCAGTTCTTC.

This chain links TRBV29-1 with TRBJ1-2; weak D call: TRBD1 (5 bases). This CDR3 contains 10 residues. V was shortened by 6 bases and J by 5 bases, with 7 bases between the two germline ends. CDR1 and CDR2 from the germline V gene are SQVTM and ANQGSEA. The CDR3 nucleotides are TGCAGCGTGGAGGGGTATGGCTACACCTTC. Amino acid sequence: CSVEGYGYTF.

J is TRBJ2-2 and V is TRBV7-2; TRBD2 aligns across 12 bases. Per germline, CDR1 SGHTA and CDR2 FQGNSA. The V gene end was trimmed by 2 bases and the J gene end by 7 bases; junction bases not matched to a gene: 5. This CDR3 comprises 16 residues. The DNA for the CDR3 is TGTGCCAGCAGCTTACGGCTAGCGGGAGGGAGCGGGGAGCTGTTTTTT. The encoded protein is CASSLRLAGGSGELFF.

The V gene is TRBV28, the J gene TRBJ1-4; D call uncertain. The CDR3 runs to 16 residues. Trimming cost V 6 bases and J 8 bases, with 22 bases left between them. From germline, CDR1 is MDHEN and CDR2 SYDVKM. DNA of the CDR3: TGTGCCAGCAGACAGACCTACTACTCTATCCACGAAAAACTGTTTTTT. Protein product: CASRQTYYSIHEKLFF.

This clonotype was observed a few times. J is TRBJ1-1 and V is TRBV20-1, with TRBD1 matching over 7 bases. Germline lookup yields CDR1 DFQATT and CDR2 SNEGSKA (reference sequence). The length of the CDR3 is 14 residues. The trim removed 6 bases at V and 0 bases at J, leaving 7 bases unmatched. The CDR3 coding sequence is TGCAGTGCCGCCGCGGACAGGCTGAACACTGAAGCTTTCTTT. It yields the protein CSAAADRLNTEAFF.

This clonotype was recorded a few times. The chain links TRBV3-1 to TRBJ1-1; D perhaps matches TRBD1 (6 bases). The CDR3 loop spans 15 amino acids. Germline V gene sequence: CDR1 LGHDT, CDR2 YNNKEL (reference sequence). Trimming pared 3 bases from V and 6 bases from J, leaving 17 bases between. The CDR3 sequence: CASSHYPGGLAEAFF. CDR3 DNA sequence: TGTGCCAGCAGCCATTACCCCGGGGGGCTGGCTGAAGCTTTCTTT.

This clonotype occurred a few times. V and J are TRBV5-1 and TRBJ1-1; 10 bases are a match to TRBD1. V was pared by 4 bases and J by 5 bases, with 5 bases of the junction left unmatched. Germline CDR1 and CDR2: SGHRS and YFSETQ. The CDR3 sequence is 14 residues long. CDR3 bases: TGCGCCAGCAGCATGGACAGGGGGGGGACTGAAGCTTTCTTT. Encoded protein: CASSMDRGGTEAFF.

This clonotype appeared a few times. This sequence joins TRBV5-4 and TRBJ2-5, with 7 bases aligning to TRBD2. The CDR3 totals 15 residues. The germline V gene has CDR1 SGHNT and CDR2 YYREEE (reference sequence). Losses at the gene ends were 0 bases for V and 1 base for J; bases not matched to a gene: 3. CDR3 residues: CASSLASSGQETQYF. The CDR3 DNA reads as TGTGCCAGCAGCTTGGCTTCTAGCGGCCAAGAGACCCAGTACTTC.